These 4 T cell receptor beta chains were all obtained from the same sample, sequenced in a study of cytomegalovirus exposure and HLA in healthy donors. PCR primers comprised 60 Vbeta and 13 Jbeta primers. Measured with immunoSEQ multiplex PCR; TCRdb has only the in-frame clones, and not every one. The repertoire holds roughly 160,000 clones, 75% to 90% seen once, with 1% in the top ten. Sample: PBMCs. The receptors come from a boy between 2 and 15 years old in good health and CMV-seronegative.

The chain uses TRBV19 and TRBJ1-6; 8 bases match TRBD1. Germline CDR1 reads LNHDA; CDR2 reads SQIVND (reference sequence). Trimming at V came to 7 bases and at J to 14 bases, leaving 10 bases not matched to a gene. This CDR3 region has 13 residues. The CDR3 DNA sequence: TGTGCCAGTATCAAGACAGGGGATTTGTCCCTCCACTTT. Amino acids: CASIKTGDLSLHF. Combining the CDR3 with reference TRBV19 and TRBJ1-6 gives the whole variable domain DGGITQSPKYLFRKEGQNVTLSCEQNLNHDAMYWYRQDPGQGLRLIYYSQIVNDFQKGDIAEGYSVSREKKESFPLTVTSAQKNPTAFYLCASIKTGDLSLHFGNGTRLTVT.

The chain links TRBV28 to TRBJ2-1; 7 nucleotides line up with TRBD1. The CDR3 is made up of 16 amino acids. Germline V gene lookup returns CDR1 MDHEN and CDR2 SYDVKM. V lost 5 bases to trimming and J lost 5 bases; unmatched junction nucleotides: 12. The CDR3 DNA reads as TGTGCCAGCAGTCCCCCGGTGGGGACAGCAGACAATGAGCAGTTCTTC. Translation: CASSPPVGTADNEQFF.

This clone was seen more than once but under ten times. The chain couples TRBV11-2 to TRBJ2-1, with D perhaps matching TRBD1 (6 bases). The V and J ends lost 2 bases and 5 bases respectively, with 13 bases between them. CDR3 length: 15 amino acids. The germline V gene encodes CDR1 SGHAT and CDR2 FQNNGV. In DNA form, the CDR3 reads TGTGCCAGCAGCTTAAGGCAAGGGGGAGACAATGAGCAGTTCTTC. It specifies CASSLRQGGDNEQFF. Supplemented by reference TRBV11-2 and TRBJ2-1, the full variable domain reads EAGVAQSPRYKIIEKRQSVAFWCNPISGHATLYWYQQILGQGPKLLIQFQNNGVVDDSQLPKDRFSAERLKGVDSTLKIQPAKLEDSAVYLCASSLRQGGDNEQFFGPGTRLTVL.

The V gene is TRBV21-1, the J gene TRBJ2-3; the table's D call of TRBD2 was not tested on the DNA. TRBV21-1 is termed a pseudogene. This CDR3 spans 19 amino acids. DNA of the CDR3: TGTGCCAGCAGCAAAGGATTAGCGGGGGGGCCTATGACTACAGATACGCAGTATTTT. It is translated as CASSKGLAGGPMTTDTQYF.